This TCR beta chain was obtained from a study of blood T cell repertoires in COVID-19. Study overall: Specimens from acute and convalescent COVID-19 originated in the United States, Italy and Spain. The analysed material was cDNA or gDNA that came from T cells, B-cell-depleted T cells, or PBMCs.

The ends lost 6 bases at V and 4 bases at J; junction bases unmatched: 8. CDR1 and CDR2 from the germline V gene are SQVTM and ANQGSEA. The CDR3 totals 13 residues. Under the authors' procedure: Scientists estimated how many nucleated cells there were by amplifying reference gene primers. The assay was immunoSEQ multiplex PCR, and TCRdb's table has in-frame clones only and misses some. That table gives V, J and clone size, and the DNA gave D and trimming. The sample lists approximately 180,000 clones, roughly 88% occurring once. Source material: peripheral blood. The chain links TRBV29-1 to TRBJ1-1, with 7 bases fitting TRBD1. The TCR was taken from a human donor with active or convalescent COVID-19. The donor label of this sample is uncertain. CDR3 sequence reads: CSVSRQGGTEAFF. As DNA, the CDR3 is TGCAGCGTCAGTAGACAGGGTGGCACTGAAGCTTTCTTT.